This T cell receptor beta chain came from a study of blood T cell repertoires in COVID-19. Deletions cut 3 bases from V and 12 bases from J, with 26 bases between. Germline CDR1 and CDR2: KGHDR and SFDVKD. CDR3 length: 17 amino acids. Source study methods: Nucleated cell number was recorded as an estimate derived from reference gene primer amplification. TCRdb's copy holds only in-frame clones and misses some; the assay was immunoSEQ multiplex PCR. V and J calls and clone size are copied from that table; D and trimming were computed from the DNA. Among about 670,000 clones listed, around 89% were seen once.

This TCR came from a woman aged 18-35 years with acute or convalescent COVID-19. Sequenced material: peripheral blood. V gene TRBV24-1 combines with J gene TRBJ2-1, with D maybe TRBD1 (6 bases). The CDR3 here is CATSDTTGPPTSKGQFF. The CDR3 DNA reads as TGTGCCACCAGTGATACCACAGGGCCCCCCACCTCTAAGGGGCAGTTCTTC.